A selection of T cell receptor beta chains follows, all from one sample in a study of T cell changes during pregnancy in multiple sclerosis. Data came from immunoSEQ multiplex PCR; TCRdb stores just in-frame clones and leaves some out. The profile shows under 80,000 clones, 90% to 95% of them singletons. The material sequenced was CD4+ T cells from peripheral blood mononuclear cells, taken in the second trimester of pregnancy. These receptors all stem from a female donor with multiple sclerosis, enrolled in a pregnancy study. The CDR3 runs from the conserved cysteine through the conserved F or W. D genes are given only for firm matches. The size of a clone is reported for some rows only, either as once, few or many, or as a class for expanded clones.

cdr3_aa	cdr3_nt	cdr3_length	clone_size	v_call	j_call	d_call
CASSLTLAKNIQYF	TGCGCCAGCAGCTTGACTTTAGCCAAAAACATTCAGTACTTC	14	NA	TRBV5-1	TRBJ2-4	NA
CASSLTSRTGLNHQPQHF	TGTGCCAGCAGCTTAACCTCCCGGACAGGGTTGAATCATCAGCCCCAGCATTTT	18	NA	TRBV7-8	TRBJ1-5	TRBD1
CASSLGTSGRADTQYF	TGCGCCAGCAGCTTGGGGACTAGCGGGAGGGCAGATACGCAGTATTTT	16	NA	TRBV5-1	TRBJ2-3	TRBD2
CAWTHGGNTIYF	TGTGCCTGGACCCACGGGGGAAACACCATATATTTT	12	NA	TRBV30	TRBJ1-3	NA
CASSLGTSGYNEQFF	TGTGCCAGCAGCCTTGGGACTAGCGGGTACAATGAGCAGTTCTTC	15	NA	TRBV9	TRBJ2-1	TRBD2
CASSRTGGPNTEAFF	TGTGCCAGCAGCCGGACAGGGGGCCCGAACACTGAAGCTTTCTTT	15	NA	TRBV5-6	TRBJ1-1	TRBD1
CASSQDGAEIYYGYTF	TGCGCCAGCAGCCAAGATGGGGCAGAGATATACTATGGCTACACCTTC	16	NA	TRBV4-1	TRBJ1-2	NA
CASSPPGLRETQYF	TGTGCCAGCAGCCCGCCGGGACTTCGAGAGACCCAGTACTTC	14	NA	TRBV7-9	TRBJ2-5	NA
CASSREAIREGDYGYTF	TGTGCCAGCAGTAGAGAAGCAATCAGGGAGGGGGACTATGGCTACACCTTC	17	NA	TRBV6-4	TRBJ1-2	NA
CATSRDFVGLSTDTQYF	TGTGCCACCAGCAGAGATTTCGTGGGGCTGAGCACAGATACGCAGTATTTT	17	once	TRBV15	TRBJ2-3	NA
CASSIGGIGSPLHF	TGTGCCAGTAGTATTGGAGGGATCGGGTCACCCCTCCACTTT	14	NA	TRBV19	TRBJ1-6	NA
CAWSPHRGVVTEAFF	TGTGCCTGGAGTCCACACAGGGGAGTGGTCACTGAAGCTTTCTTT	15	NA	TRBV30	TRBJ1-1	TRBD1
CASSPIKTGGLNTEAFF	TGTGCCAGCTCACCAATAAAAACAGGGGGTCTGAACACTGAAGCTTTCTTT	17	NA	TRBV18	TRBJ1-1	TRBD1
CASSLDETGNDYGYTF	TGTGCCAGCAGCTTAGATGAGACAGGGAACGACTATGGCTACACCTTC	16	NA	TRBV11-1	TRBJ1-2	TRBD1
CASSTFGLAGGPHLRNEQFF	TGTGCCAGTAGTACCTTCGGACTAGCGGGAGGGCCCCACTTGAGGAATGAGCAGTTCTTC	20	NA	TRBV19	TRBJ2-1	TRBD2
CASSAYQGSRNSPLHF	TGTGCCAGCAGTGCCTATCAGGGATCCCGAAATTCACCCCTCCACTTT	16	NA	TRBV25-1	TRBJ1-6	NA
CASTPTGRSTEAFF	TGTGCCAGCACGCCCACGGGGAGAAGCACTGAAGCTTTCTTT	14	NA	TRBV7-2	TRBJ1-1	NA
CASSLRQTQAYEQYF	TGTGCCAGCAGCTTGAGGCAGACCCAGGCCTACGAGCAGTACTTC	15	few	TRBV5-5	TRBJ2-7	NA
CASSTWTGLGNQPQHF	TGTGCCAGCAGCACCTGGACAGGGTTAGGCAATCAGCCCCAGCATTTT	16	NA	TRBV7-2	TRBJ1-5	TRBD1
CAIIEVMGEQYF	TGTGCCATCATAGAGGTGATGGGCGAGCAGTACTTC	12	NA	TRBV10-3	TRBJ2-7	NA
CASSGPGIYSGNTIYF	TGTGCCAGCAGTGGGCCAGGGATCTACTCTGGAAACACCATATATTTT	16	NA	TRBV2	TRBJ1-3	NA
CASSRSPNMNTEAFF	TGTGCCAGCTCACGAAGTCCCAACATGAACACTGAAGCTTTCTTT	15	once	TRBV18	TRBJ1-1	NA
CASSETRGRYYNSPLHF	TGTGCCAGCAGTGAAACGAGGGGGCGATACTATAATTCACCCCTCCACTTT	17	NA	TRBV6-1	TRBJ1-6	TRBD1
CASGRETSYNEQFF	TGTGCCAGCGGGCGGGAGACGTCCTACAATGAGCAGTTCTTC	14	NA	TRBV28	TRBJ2-1	TRBD2
CASIPGQGFLGQPQHF	TGTGCCAGCATCCCGGGACAGGGGTTCTTAGGGCAGCCCCAGCATTTT	16	NA	TRBV7-8	TRBJ1-5	TRBD1